The 20 T cell receptor beta chains below were found in one sample sequenced in a study of OX40 agonist ivuxolimab in advanced cancers. The method was immunoSEQ multiplex PCR; TCRdb's version includes in-frame clones alone and lacks a portion of them. Among tens of thousands of clones, about nine tenths were seen once, and the ten largest hold about 3.7%. Sequenced material: CD4+ or CD8+ T cells sorted from blood, taken in a trial of the OX40 agonist ivuxolimab. All receptors derive from an adult with an advanced solid tumor such as melanoma, head and neck, liver or kidney cancer.

The chain recombines TRBV4-2 with TRBJ2-5; 9 bases are a match to TRBD2. The CDR3 totals 16 residues. V dropped 0 bases and J dropped 4; count of bases not matched to a gene: 6. Germline lookup yields CDR1 LGHNA and CDR2 YNFKEQ. The CDR3 bases are TGTGCCAGCAGCCAAGAAGCGGGAGGCTATGGAGAGACCCAGTACTTC. It translates to CASSQEAGGYGETQYF.

The CDR3 coding sequence is TGCAGTGGTATGTGGGAAAACATTCAGTACTTC. This encodes CSGMWENIQYF. The chain links TRBV20-1 to TRBJ2-4; D unresolved. Germline lookup yields CDR1 DFQATT and CDR2 SNEGSKA (reference sequence). V lost 7 bases and J 5 bases, leaving 9 bases between the germline ends. The CDR3 totals 11 residues.

The chain employs TRBV7-9 and TRBJ2-1, with 14 nucleotides matching TRBD2. This CDR3 comprises 15 residues. From germline, CDR1 is SEHNR and CDR2 FQNEAQ (reference sequence). Trimming at V came to 5 bases and at J to 9 bases, leaving 6 bases not matched to a gene. CDR3 amino acids: CASSPRLAGGFEQFF. CDR3 nucleotides: TGTGCCAGCAGCCCTAGACTAGCGGGGGGGTTTGAGCAGTTCTTC.

There are a few counts of this clone. This sequence joins TRBV30 and TRBJ2-7; 8 bases are shared with TRBD2. Germline V gene lookup returns CDR1 GTSNPN and CDR2 SVGIG (reference sequence). With V trimmed by 4 bases and J by 6 bases, 11 bases remained unmatched. This CDR3 region has 14 residues. CDR3 residues: CAWTRGGVISEQYF. DNA of the CDR3: TGTGCCTGGACTCGGGGGGGCGTGATCTCCGAGCAGTACTTC.

The rearrangement joins TRBV19 to TRBJ1-6; perhaps TRBD1 as D (5 bases). Germline loops: CDR1 LNHDA, CDR2 SQIVND (reference sequence). The ends were cut back, 6 bases at V and 12 bases at J, with 18 bases in the middle. The CDR3 contains 14 residues. CDR3 in DNA: TGTGCCAGTAGACGGGACGGGCCTAGAGGACCCCTCCACTTT. Translating it yields CASRRDGPRGPLHF.

J is TRBJ2-4 and V is TRBV11-2; possibly TRBD1 for D (6 bases). The CDR3 is 13 residues long. V dropped 5 bases and J dropped 6 bases, with 11 bases sitting between them. Germline V CDR1 and CDR2: SGHAT, FQNNGV. The CDR3 nucleotides read TGTGCCAGCAGCCCAGGGGTTGCAAACATTCAGTACTTC. This translates into CASSPGVANIQYF.

This clone was picked up one time. The genes are TRBV28 and TRBJ1-3, with D uncertain. V was trimmed by 2 bases and J by 2 bases, leaving 16 bases between them. Germline-derived CDR1 and CDR2 are MDHEN and SYDVKM. CDR3 length: 17 amino acids. The CDR3 nucleotides read TGTGCCAGCAGTTTACCAGTCGTGGGGATCCCTGGAAACACCATATATTTT. Translating gives CASSLPVVGIPGNTIYF.

J is TRBJ1-4 and V is TRBV5-1; no firm D call. CDR1 and CDR2 (germline): SGHRS, YFSETQ. V was pared by 2 bases and J by 6 bases, with 14 bases between. This CDR3 is 15 amino acids long. The CDR3 DNA sequence: TGCGCCAGCAGCTTCTGGGGAACGCGTGATGAAAAACTGTTTTTT. Translation gives CASSFWGTRDEKLFF.

The chain has TRBV6-5 and TRBJ2-1; D perhaps matches TRBD2 (5 bases). V lost 2 bases and J 9 bases, leaving 11 bases between the germline ends. The CDR3 has 13 amino acids. Germline-derived CDR1 and CDR2 are MNHEY and SVGAGI. CDR3 in DNA: TGTGCCAGCAGTTACCCCCCCGAGGGTGAGCAGTTCTTC. This codes for CASSYPPEGEQFF.

V gene TRBV18 combines with J gene TRBJ2-4, with D unclear. V lost 3 bases and J lost 2, with 8 bases in between. In germline, CDR1 is KGHSH, CDR2 LQKENI. The CDR3 runs 14 residues. CDR3: CASSPAQTKNIQYF. The CDR3 DNA reads TGTGCCAGCTCACCTGCGCAGACCAAAAACATTCAGTACTTC.

The rearrangement joins TRBV11-2 to TRBJ2-7; TRBD2 might be the D (7 bases). Trimming stripped 1 base from V and 5 bases from J, with 15 bases between. The CDR3 has 15 residues. The germline V gene has CDR1 SGHAT and CDR2 FQNNGV. The CDR3 reads CASSLVPGRGNEQYF. CDR3 bases: TGTGCCAGCAGCTTAGTCCCGGGGAGGGGGAACGAGCAGTACTTC.

The chain is built from TRBV19 and TRBJ2-3; TRBD2 matches at 13 bases. Germline V lookup: CDR1 LNHDA, CDR2 SQIVND (reference sequence). The V segment lost 7 bases and the J segment 5 bases; nucleotides outside the gene matches: 6. There are 15 residues in the CDR3. In nucleotides, the CDR3 is TGTGCCAGTACCCAACTAGCGGGGGGGCGAGATACGCAGTATTTT. This translates into CASTQLAGGRDTQYF.

This rearrangement joins TRBV9 to TRBJ2-1, with no clear D. Trimming took 0 bases from V and 8 from J, leaving 6 bases between them. Germline V lookup: CDR1 SGDLS, CDR2 YYNGEE. CDR3 length: 12 amino acids. CDR3 region: CASSVVGHEQFF. CDR3 nucleotides: TGTGCCAGCAGCGTAGTTGGCCATGAGCAGTTCTTC.

CDR3 protein: CASSSKQGAGYNSPLHF. In DNA, the CDR3 is TGTGCCAGCAGTTCTAAACAGGGGGCGGGCTATAATTCACCCCTCCACTTT. The rearrangement uses TRBV5-4 and TRBJ1-6; 9 nucleotides match TRBD1. After removal of 5 bases from V and 3 bases from J, the junction contained 9 bases not matched to a gene. Germline lookup yields CDR1 SGHNT and CDR2 YYREEE (reference sequence). CDR3 length: 17 residues.

V is TRBV7-2 and J is TRBJ2-7, with D maybe TRBD2 (7 bases). Germline V gene sequence: CDR1 SGHTA, CDR2 FQGNSA. This CDR3 region has 14 residues. Trimming stripped 7 bases from V and 2 bases from J, with 15 bases between. The CDR3 spells CASTPGGSAYEQYF. Here the CDR3 DNA reads TGTGCCAGCACCCCGGGGGGCTCGGCCTACGAGCAGTACTTC.

This chain uses TRBV7-6 with TRBJ2-2; D might be TRBD1 or TRBD2, each matching 5 bases. Trimming removed 4 bases from V and 6 bases from J, with 18 bases in between. Germline V gene sequence: CDR1 SGHVS, CDR2 FNYEAQ. The length of the CDR3 is 16 residues. The CDR3 coding sequence is TGTGCCAGCAGCTCCCCGGGGCCCTTAAAAGCCGGGGAGCTGTTTTTT. This translates into CASSSPGPLKAGELFF.

The table lists this clone with a count of one. This chain joins TRBV19 and TRBJ2-1; D ambiguous. The V gene lost 5 bases and the J gene lost 3 bases, with 8 bases spanning the gap. The CDR3 extends over 13 amino acids. Germline CDR1 LNHDA, CDR2 SQIVND (reference sequence). The CDR3 bases are TGTGCCAGTAGTCGCGGCAGCTACAATGAGCAGTTCTTC. Encoded protein: CASSRGSYNEQFF.

The V and J genes are TRBV6-6 and TRBJ2-7; 8 bases are a match to TRBD2. CDR3 size: 15 residues. Germline values: CDR1 MNHNY, CDR2 SVGAGI (reference sequence). Trimming cost V 6 bases and J 0 bases; bases outside gene matches: 7. CDR3 DNA: TGTGCCAGCAGCGAAAAGCGGGGGTACTCCTACGAGCAGTACTTC. It translates to CASSEKRGYSYEQYF.

The chain has TRBV6-4 and TRBJ1-4, with 7 bases matching TRBD1. V lost 8 bases and J lost 6; bases outside the gene matches: 9. The CDR3 runs 14 residues. CDR1 and CDR2 (germline): MRHNA, SNTAGT. The chain's CDR3 is CASGGTATDEKLFF. CDR3 sequence (DNA): TGTGCCAGCGGGGGGACAGCCACCGATGAAAAACTGTTTTTT.

This clone was detected only once. The chain has TRBV10-2 and TRBJ1-6; tentatively, D is TRBD1 (5 bases). Trimming stripped 7 bases from V and 7 bases from J, with 11 bases between. This CDR3 comprises 13 residues. Germline CDR1 reads WSHSY; CDR2 reads SAAADI. The CDR3 sequence is CASKGDQNSPLHF. In nucleotides, the CDR3 is TGCGCCAGCAAAGGGGACCAAAATTCACCCCTCCACTTT.